This TCR delta chain was profiled in a study of γδ T cells in repeated Plasmodium falciparum infection. This CDR3 is 22 amino acids long. The germline V gene encodes CDR1 TSWWSYY and CDR2 QGS. Gammadelta T cells were flow-sorted from PBMC into Vgamma9/Vdelta2+ and Vdelta2-negative populations for bulk analysis. TRG and TRD sequences were obtained from every sorted gammadelta sample. With CATT, TCRdb re-called clones from the multiplex PCR reads. Seen here are 55,000 to 70,000 delta-chain clones, approximately 1.7% observed once, and the top ten hold about 15%. Comment on this clone: A far larger clone is just one base off, so this is likely a read error. The same CDR3 can be traced to other DNA sequences in this sample.

This chain joins TRDV1 and TRDJ1; the match to TRDD3 covers 10 bases. The J gene, missing from TCRdb, was assigned here through DNA to germline matching. The material sequenced was gamma-delta T cells from blood. This clonotype originated in a pool of human donors (malaria-infected and uninfected, not separated). The CDR3 here is CALGYDFGGIRVSGVLDDKLIF. The CDR3 coding sequence is TGTGCCCTTGGGTACGATTTCGGGGGGATACGCGTATCAGGGGTTCTCGACGATAAACTCATCTTT.